This T cell receptor (beta chain) was sequenced for a study of cytomegalovirus exposure and HLA in healthy donors. Between the trimmed V and J ends, which lost 5 bases and 5 bases, there was a span of 19 bases. The CDR3 contains 16 residues. Germline V gene sequence: CDR1 SGHRS, CDR2 YFSETQ. Remarks on this clone: Its antigen is undetermined.

Findings of the study overall: In all likelihood, a cluster of highly shared sequence variants was a sequencing artifact.

Primers included in the PCR were 60 Vbeta and 13 Jbeta primers. Method: immunoSEQ multiplex PCR; TCRdb's copy keeps in-frame clones and lacks some. Of 120,000 or so clones detected, 60% to 85% appear once; the ten largest clones hold 1% to 1.5%. The specimen sequenced was PBMCs. J is TRBJ1-4 and V is TRBV5-1, with D perhaps matching TRBD1 (5 bases). This sequence originates from a female donor in good health and CMV-seronegative. The CDR3 DNA is TGCGCCAGCAGTATGACCGGGACTCTCATGAATGAAAAACTGTTTTTT. This gives the protein CASSMTGTLMNEKLFF.